The rows below give T cell receptor beta chains drawn from one sample of a study of T cell responses to AZD1222 COVID-19 vaccine. Sequencing used immunoSEQ multiplex PCR; TCRdb keeps in-frame clones, though not all of them. The sample consists of around 160,000 clones, 82% of them appearing once. The source was peripheral blood, collected on day 0 of MenACWY control vaccination. The receptors originated from an adult in good health. Each CDR3 is given with its conserved first and last residue. A D gene is named only where the DNA matches it firmly.

d_gene	v_gene	j_gene	CDR3aa
TRBD1	TRBV9	TRBJ1-4	CASSQGAPNEKLFF
TRBD2	TRBV15	TRBJ2-5	CATSRSYFNGGEETQYF
.	TRBV28	TRBJ1-2	CASSPAPLLTNYGYTF
TRBD1	TRBV28	TRBJ1-1	CASSLGGTGDYFEAFF
.	TRBV14	TRBJ1-1	CASSHLNTNTEAFF
.	TRBV28	TRBJ1-4	CASGRTNEKLFF
.	TRBV5-1	TRBJ1-4	CASSLGRIATNEKLFF
.	TRBV25-1	TRBJ2-3	CASSSPSLPQYF
TRBD2	TRBV7-2	TRBJ2-3	CASSPGLAGGGTDTQYF
TRBD1	TRBV5-1	TRBJ2-7	CASSLGQGIDEQYF
.	TRBV14	TRBJ1-1	CASSQAVGGTEAFF
TRBD2	TRBV19	TRBJ2-2	CASTRKGLAGGPGTGELFF
.	TRBV24-1	TRBJ2-5	CATSRYRGETQYF
.	TRBV18	TRBJ1-2	CASSVEVYGYTF
TRBD2	TRBV7-9	TRBJ2-1	CASSHRGTSGFNEQFF
.	TRBV27	TRBJ1-1	CASRRGGGLDTEAFF
TRBD1	TRBV6-5	TRBJ1-2	CASSRDRSYGYTF
.	TRBV18	TRBJ1-2	CASSMLENYGYTF
TRBD1	TRBV16	TRBJ1-4	CASSQDRSGQLFF
.	TRBV29-1	TRBJ1-3	CSVESGGNTIYF
.	TRBV7-3	TRBJ2-3	CASSLNGGGVVDTQYF
.	TRBV29-1	TRBJ1-1	CSVEEEGLF
.	TRBV28	TRBJ1-2	CASKVGPPAGYTF
.	TRBV28	TRBJ1-4	CASSQRSGGKEKLFF
TRBD1	TRBV28	TRBJ2-1	CASRNRGSSSYNEQFF
.	TRBV11-2	TRBJ1-6	CASSLHSHSPLHF
.	TRBV9	TRBJ1-1	CASRGVGNTEAFF
TRBD1	TRBV6-5	TRBJ1-2	CASTPGDSYGYTF
.	TRBV10-3	TRBJ1-2	CAITPGQGSYGYTF
.	TRBV5-4	TRBJ1-3	CASSLRGFSGNTIYF
.	TRBV2	TRBJ2-7	CASMGGDSYEQYF
.	TRBV18	TRBJ1-4	CASSPELGEKLFF
.	TRBV6-5	TRBJ2-5	CAVGGAAGTQYF
.	TRBV28	TRBJ2-2	CASSFARGDTGELFF
TRBD1	TRBV5-1	TRBJ2-7	CASSLPAAGGSLGEQYF
.	TRBV18	TRBJ2-3	CASSRDSTDTQYF
.	TRBV7-3	TRBJ1-2	CASSLRTGQLYYGYTF
.	TRBV19	TRBJ1-5	CASKTQGFSNQPQHF
.	TRBV27	TRBJ2-2	CASSSRNTGELFF
TRBD1	TRBV3-1/TRBV3-2	TRBJ1-1	CASSRTGNTEAFF
.	TRBV14	TRBJ2-1	CASSQLGGTYNEQFF
TRBD2	TRBV13	TRBJ2-3	CASSFSGGRSDTQYF
.	TRBV11-2	TRBJ2-7	CASSLERTDTYEQYF
.	TRBV7-8	TRBJ1-4	CASSFYGDEKLFF
.	TRBV5-1	TRBJ1-6	CASSLVGKDNSPLHF
.	TRBV29-1	TRBJ2-3	CSVGGSGDTQYF
TRBD2	TRBV19	TRBJ2-3	CASSMGLAGGADTQYF
.	TRBV6-5	TRBJ1-2	CASSYGGRANYGYTF
.	TRBV9	TRBJ2-2	CASSVDSPAEVGELFF
TRBD2	TRBV5-1	TRBJ2-1	CASSSWTSGDNEQFF
TRBD1	TRBV6-5	TRBJ1-1	CASRKQGWDTEAFF
.	TRBV21-1	TRBJ2-1	CASSRTLTGTPYNEQFF
TRBD2	TRBV7-9	TRBJ2-1	CASSILAGGPFEQFF
TRBD2	TRBV9	TRBJ2-1	CASSVDSSGGPQEQFF
TRBD2	TRBV27	TRBJ2-3	CASSLKAGRTDTQYF
TRBD1	TRBV30	TRBJ1-4	CAWRGTGSNEKLFF
.	TRBV7-9	TRBJ2-2	CASSPPRVELFF
.	TRBV3-1/TRBV3-2	TRBJ1-2	CASSQVSQPRFRYGYTF
.	TRBV27	TRBJ1-5	CASSPRSSNQPQHF
TRBD2	TRBV11-2	TRBJ2-3	CASSLGIASGGTTDTQYF